Below are 29 T cell receptor beta chains sequenced from a single sample in a study of tumor and adjacent non-tumor tissue in lung cancer. The template was RNA from unsorted bulk tissue. The library came from three nested PCR rounds adapted from ARM-PCR protocols. TCRdb independently ran MiXCR on the multiplex PCR reads; one entry per CDR3 protein. Seen here are about 93,000 distinct CDR3 sequences, less than 80% observed once, and the top ten hold about a sixth. The sequenced sample consisted of lung tumor tissue. All receptors come from a man aged 60 to 69 with non-small cell lung cancer.

The table lists this clonotype with many counts. The rearrangement uses TRBV6-2 or TRBV6-3 and TRBJ1-5; TRBD1 matches 9 bases. V was clipped by 4 bases and J by 7 bases; unmatched bases: 11. Germline assignment: CDR1 MNHEY and CDR2 SVGEGT. The CDR3 sequence is 16 residues long. CDR3 nucleotides: TGTGCCAGCAGTTCAGACCGGGACAGGGCCGGGCAGCCCCAGCATTTT. Protein: CASSSDRDRAGQPQHF.

The chain is built from TRBV6-5 and TRBJ2-7; 10 nucleotides match TRBD2. From germline, CDR1 is MNHEY and CDR2 SVGAGI. The CDR3 is 14 amino acids. V lost 7 bases to trimming and J lost 8 bases; unmatched junction nucleotides: 11. The CDR3 DNA sequence: TGTGCCAGCACCCCTCTAGCGGGAGTATGGAAGCAGTACTTC. This encodes CASTPLAGVWKQYF.

This clonotype was seen only a few times. Since a much larger clone is just one base distant, this may be a read error. The chain has TRBV28 and TRBJ2-7, with TRBD1 matching over 7 bases. The CDR3 runs to 14 residues. Germline V lookup: CDR1 MDHEN, CDR2 SYDVKM. CDR3 sequence reads: CVSSFWTGTYEQYF. CDR3 sequence (DNA): TGTGTCAGCAGTTTTTGGACAGGCACCTACGAGCAGTACTTC. The full variable domain, its missing parts supplied by reference TRBV28 and TRBJ2-7, is DVKVTQSSRYLVKRTGEKVFLECVQDMDHENMFWYRQDPGLGLRLIYFSYDVKMKEKGDIPEGYSVSREKKERFSLILESASTNQTSMYLCVSSFWTGTYEQYFGPGTRLTVT.

About this clonotype itself: At one of its ends the junction is not consistent with the germline gene, which may arise from a read error. The chain couples TRBV4-3 to TRBJ2-6; D remains unclear. Looked up from germline, CDR1 is LGHNA and CDR2 is YSLEER. This CDR3 spans 18 amino acids. CDR3 sequence reads: CACSQDRLTSPGANVLTF. The CDR3 region has the DNA TGCGCCTGCAGCCAAGATCGGCTCACGAGCCCTGGGGCCAACGTCCTGACTTTC.

This clonotype was recorded a few times. A single base separates this from a much larger clone, so it may be a read error. This chain joins TRBV29-1 and TRBJ2-7; a weak D match, TRBD2 (6 bases). This CDR3 has 13 residues. Germline values: CDR1 SQVTM, CDR2 ANQGSEA. The V gene lost 2 bases and the J gene lost 6 bases, with 14 bases spanning the gap. CDR3 DNA: TGCAGCGTTGAAACTGGTAAGGGAGGCGAGCAGTACTTC. This encodes CSVETGKGGEQYF.

Many counts were recorded for this clonotype. The V gene is TRBV7-9, the J gene TRBJ2-7; D gene ambiguous. V was trimmed by 5 bases and J by 0 bases, leaving 17 bases between them. Germline V CDR1 and CDR2: SEHNR, FQNEAQ (reference sequence). This CDR3 comprises 16 residues. The CDR3 DNA is TGTGCCAGCAGCCCGCCCTGGGGTGGAGACTCCTACGAGCAGTACTTC. This encodes CASSPPWGGDSYEQYF.

This clonotype was seen only a few times. A much bigger clone sits one base away, suggesting this may be a read error. The V and J genes are TRBV29-1 and TRBJ1-1; 8 bases are a match to TRBD1. Germline CDR1 is SQVTM and CDR2 is ANQGSEA. The CDR3 loop spans 16 amino acids. The chain's CDR3 is CSVKRDRLGFNTGAFF. Here the CDR3 DNA reads TGCAGCGTCAAACGGGACAGGCTGGGGTTCAACACTGGAGCTTTCTTT.

At least ten counts were recorded for this clonotype. The V and J genes are TRBV20-1 and TRBJ2-7; TRBD1 matches at 9 bases. J gave up 6 bases and V 3 bases, and 9 bases lay outside the gene matches. The CDR3 length is 14 residues. Germline values: CDR1 DFQATT, CDR2 SNEGSKA (reference sequence). This chain's CDR3 is CSASGTGNYLEQYF. The CDR3 DNA reads as TGCAGTGCTAGTGGGACAGGGAATTATCTCGAGCAGTACTTC.

This clonotype has ten or more counts. The chain carries TRBV6-2 or TRBV6-3 and TRBJ2-4, with D perhaps matching TRBD2 (5 bases). Between the trimmed V and J ends, which lost 5 bases and 6 bases, there was a span of 11 bases. Looked up from germline, CDR1 is MNHEY and CDR2 is SVGEGT. The CDR3 is 13 residues long. Here the CDR3 DNA reads TGTGCCAGCAGTCAAACCGAGGGAAACATTCAGTACTTC. Protein product: CASSQTEGNIQYF.

This rearrangement joins TRBV4-2 to TRBJ2-2; D might be TRBD2 (6 bases). This CDR3 contains 20 residues. The V and J ends lost 8 bases and 0 bases respectively, with 28 bases between them. Per the germline V gene, CDR1 is LGHNA and CDR2 is YNFKEQ. This CDR3 reads CASLKTGASVSETNTGELFF. CDR3 coding DNA: TGTGCCAGCCTAAAGACCGGGGCTAGCGTGAGCGAGACGAACACCGGGGAGCTGTTTTTT.

Regarding this clonotype: An end of the junction does not agree with germline; a read error may underlie this. V usage is TRBV7-9 and J usage is TRBJ2-3, with 12 bases aligning to TRBD2. The CDR3 loop spans 18 amino acids. The germline gives CDR1 SEHNR, CDR2 FQNEAQ (reference sequence). The CDR3 sequence is CASSLQTSGGASTDTQYF. For the CDR3, the DNA is TGTGCCAGCAGCTTACAGACTAGCGGGGGTGCTAGCACGGATACGCAGTATTTT.

This chain uses TRBV29-1 with TRBJ1-4; D gene unclear. Between the trimmed V and J ends, which lost 8 bases and 6 bases, there was a span of 16 bases. The germline V gene encodes CDR1 SQVTM and CDR2 ANQGSEA. CDR3 size: 13 residues. This CDR3 is CSCGVWAYEKLFF. In nucleotides, the CDR3 is TGCAGCTGCGGAGTCTGGGCTTATGAAAAACTGTTTTTT.

This clonotype was recorded once. The junction does not match germline at one end; this may be a read error. The chain joins TRBV4-2 to TRBJ2-1; TRBD2 agrees at 9 bases. Germline V lookup: CDR1 LGHNA, CDR2 YNFKEQ. This CDR3 has 17 residues. CDR3 DNA: TGTGGCAGCAACCAAGTTCAGCGTAGCGGGGGTCAGGATGAGCAGTTCTTC. This translates into CGSNQVQRSGGQDEQFF.

For this clonotype: The germline gene is not matched at one end of the junction; a read error may be the cause. The chain has TRBV4-1 and TRBJ2-1; 7 nucleotides line up with TRBD1. There are 16 residues in the CDR3. CDR1 MGHRA and CDR2 YSYEKL come from the germline V gene. In nucleotides, the CDR3 is TGCGCCAGCAGTCAAGCTGCCGGGACAGAGTACAATGGGCAGTTCTTC. Amino acids: CASSQAAGTEYNGQFF.

Worth noting for this clonotype: Since a much larger clone is just one base distant, this may be a read error. This chain connects TRBV20-1 to TRBJ2-2, with D unresolved. The germline CDR1 and CDR2 sequences are DFQATT and SNEGSKA (reference sequence). The CDR3 totals 12 residues. The CDR3 nucleotides read TGCAGAGCTACCAAGGACACCGGGGAGCTGTTTTTT. Translated: CRATKDTGELFF.

This clonotype was seen a handful of times. The junction differs from germline at one of its ends, possibly a read error. The chain employs TRBV12-3 or TRBV12-4 and TRBJ1-1; the D is unclear. The CDR3 has 14 residues. In nucleotides, the CDR3 is TGTGCCAACAGTCCTCGCTCCATGAACATTGAAGCATTCTTT. Its translation: CANSPRSMNIEAFF.

The J gene is TRBJ2-1, the V gene TRBV30, with 11 bases lining up with TRBD2. V shed 2 bases and J 7 bases; nucleotides not matched to a gene: 16. CDR1 and CDR2 from the germline V gene are GTSNPN and SVGIG (reference sequence). The CDR3 runs 18 residues. This CDR3 reads CAWSPNSGRVGYMNEQFF. The CDR3 DNA follows: TGTGCCTGGAGTCCGAATAGCGGGAGGGTCGGATATATGAATGAGCAGTTCTTC. Combining the CDR3 with reference TRBV30 and TRBJ2-1 gives the whole variable domain SQTIHQWPATLVQPVGSPLSLECTVEGTSNPNLYWYRQAAGRGLQLLFYSVGIGQISSEVPQNLSASRPQDRQFILSSKKLLLSDSGFYLCAWSPNSGRVGYMNEQFFGPGTRLTVL.

With respect to this clonotype: A much larger clonotype is one base distant, so this may be a read error. The chain has TRBV5-4 and TRBJ2-7; 8 bases fit TRBD1. The CDR3 sequence is 14 residues long. The germline V gene has CDR1 SGHNT and CDR2 YYREEE (reference sequence). Trimming removed 4 bases from V and 2 bases from J; junction bases left unmatched: 5. The CDR3 nucleotides read TGTGCCAGCAGCCGGGGGACAGGTGCCTACGAGCAGTACTTC. Translation: CASSRGTGAYEQYF. The whole variable domain, remainder taken from reference TRBV5-4 and TRBJ2-7, is ETGVTQSPTHLIKTRGQQVTLRCSSQSGHNTVSWYQQALGQGPQFIFQYYREEENGRGNFPPRFSGLQFPNYSSELNVNALELDDSALYLCASSRGTGAYEQYFGPGTRLTVT.

In the case of this clonotype: As the CDR3 is not closed by the conserved phenylalanine or tryptophan, this likely results from a read error. CDR3 sequence: CASSPHRGMRDEQFS. In DNA form, the CDR3 reads TGTGCTAGCAGTCCGCACCGGGGGATGAGGGATGAGCAGTTCTCC. This chain connects TRBV11-2 to TRBJ2-1, with D maybe TRBD2 (6 bases). Germline loops: CDR1 SGHAT, CDR2 FQNNGV. The CDR3 extends over 15 amino acids.

This clonotype was found a few times. The rearrangement links TRBV7-9 to TRBJ1-4; D unclear. Germline values: CDR1 SEHNR, CDR2 FQNEAQ (reference sequence). The CDR3 is 14 residues long. The V end was cut by 5 bases, the J end by 0 bases, with 7 bases between. CDR3 sequence: CASSQTTTNEKLFF. The DNA for the CDR3 is TGTGCCAGCAGCCAGACAACAACTAATGAAAAACTGTTTTTT.

This clonotype was detected many times. This chain connects TRBV20-1 to TRBJ2-7; D remains unclear. The CDR3 runs to 13 residues. V lost 4 bases and J 2 bases, leaving 12 bases between the germline ends. The germline gives CDR1 DFQATT, CDR2 SNEGSKA (reference sequence). The CDR3 DNA is TGCAGTGCTACCAGACCGAAAACCTACGAGCAGTACTTC. It is translated as CSATRPKTYEQYF.

Points on this clonotype: The CDR3 does not end in the conserved phenylalanine or tryptophan, so this is likely a read error. The CDR3 protein is CACLGLSVTGELFI. CDR3 nucleotide sequence: TGTGCCTGCCTGGGACTATCGGTTACCGGGGAGCTGTTTATT. V is TRBV6-2 or TRBV6-3 and J is TRBJ2-2; TRBD2 aligns across 7 bases. This CDR3 has 14 residues. J gave up 5 bases and V 11 bases, and 11 bases lay outside the gene matches. Germline V gives CDR1 MNHEY, CDR2 SVGEGT.

The CDR3 is CASSPPGKLSVEKLFF. DNA for the CDR3: TGTGCCAGCAGCCCACCAGGGAAGTTAAGTGTTGAAAAACTGTTTTTT. V gene TRBV7-8 combines with J gene TRBJ1-4, with a weak D call TRBD1 (5 bases). Germline assignment: CDR1 SGHVS and CDR2 FQNEAQ. Trimming removed 5 bases at V and 7 bases at J, with 20 bases between. This CDR3 has 16 residues.

The CDR3: CASSPHVASTGELFF. The CDR3 nucleotides read TGTGCCAGTAGCCCCCATGTCGCGAGCACCGGGGAGCTGTTTTTT. J is TRBJ2-2 and V is TRBV11-2; D is unclear. The germline gives CDR1 SGHAT, CDR2 FQNNGV. The CDR3 loop spans 15 amino acids. Between the trimmed V and J ends, which lost 9 bases and 4 bases, there was a span of 18 bases.

Of note for this clonotype: The junction shows a germline mismatch at one end, possibly a read error. This chain links TRBV29-1 with TRBJ1-5; weak D call: TRBD1 (5 bases). Germline CDR1 and CDR2: SQVTM and ANQGSEA. This CDR3 contains 13 residues. DNA of the CDR3: TGCGGCGTTGTTCGACAGACAAATCAGTCCCAGCATTTT. Translation gives CGVVRQTNQSQHF.

Notes on this clonotype: An end of the junction differs from the germline gene, which may be a read error. The chain couples TRBV4-3 to TRBJ1-1, with D maybe TRBD1 (6 bases). The germline V gene encodes CDR1 LGHNA and CDR2 YSLEER. This CDR3 has 15 amino acids. In nucleotides, the CDR3 is TGCACCAGCAGCCAACAACAGGGCGGGAACACTGAATCTTTCTTT. Translated, it gives CTSSQQQGGNTESFF.

This clonotype was seen a few times. This may stem from a read error, because a much larger clone lies one nucleotide away. The V gene is TRBV4-1, the J gene TRBJ1-3; D is ambiguous. This CDR3 is built from 15 residues. V lost 3 bases to trimming and J lost 0 bases, with 9 bases between them. CDR1 is MGHRA, CDR2 YSYEKL, per germline. The CDR3 DNA reads TGCGCCAGCAGCCAGACTATTGCCTCTGGAAACACCATATATTTT. Amino acids: CASSQTIASGNTIYF.

Comment on this clonotype: One end of the junction does not line up with germline, which may come from a read error. The J gene is TRBJ2-4, the V gene TRBV12-3 or TRBV12-4; 9 nucleotides match TRBD1. The CDR3 consists of 15 residues. The CDR3 sequence is CVSSPLWTGEGIQYF. The DNA for the CDR3 is TGTGTCAGCAGCCCACTCTGGACAGGGGAAGGCATTCAGTACTTC.

In regard to this clonotype: The junction and the germline gene differ at one end; a read error may be behind it. The chain recombines TRBV11-2 with TRBJ2-5, with D perhaps given as TRBD1 or TRBD2 (5 bases each). CDR1 SGHAT and CDR2 FQNNGV come from the germline V gene. The CDR3 sequence is 14 residues long. The CDR3 is CACSLAGRWETQYF. The CDR3 DNA is TGTGCCTGCAGCTTAGCAGGGAGATGGGAGACCCAGTACTTC.